The T cell receptor (beta chain) described here comes from a study of patients and donors after allogeneic stem cell transplantation. TCRdb re-called the RT-PCR reads through MiXCR, storing one row per CDR3 protein. The sample consists of approximately 200,000 distinct CDR3 sequences, 35% to 50% of them appearing once. Germline CDR1 SGHTA, CDR2 FQGTGA. The length of the CDR3 is 13 residues. Germline trimming cut 2 bases from V and 12 bases from J; bases unmatched to any gene: 6. The chain joins TRBV7-3 to TRBJ1-4; 7 nucleotides match TRBD1. Source material: blood, either unsorted or a sorted T cell fraction (not recorded which). The origin of this receptor is a human donor who was either an allogeneic HSCT recipient or a stem cell or donor lymphocyte infusion donor (not recorded which). It is not recorded whose cells these are; they may come from a transplant donor. The CDR3: CASSLDRDSELFF. The CDR3 DNA reads TGTGCCAGCAGCTTAGACAGGGATTCGGAACTGTTTTTT.